This T cell receptor (beta chain) is from a study of blood T cell repertoires in COVID-19. About the research overall: Acute and convalescent COVID-19 specimens originated in the United States, Italy and Spain. PBMCs, B-cell-depleted T cells, or T cells were the source of the cDNA or gDNA that made up the material.

Original data processing: Estimates of nucleated cell counts were drawn from the amplification of reference gene primers. The protocol was immunoSEQ multiplex PCR, while the TCRdb copy is restricted to in-frame clones and leaves out a portion. V, J and clone size derive from that table, while D and trimming were established from the DNA sequence. The sample lists about 230,000 clones, over 65% occurring once. The CDR3 has 15 amino acids. CDR1 is KGHSH, CDR2 LQKENI, per germline. V lost 0 bases, J lost 7 bases, and 13 bases lay in between. This chain connects TRBV18 to TRBJ2-1; possible D gene TRBD1, 5 bases. Source material: peripheral blood. The TCR was taken from a woman in her seventies with active or convalescent COVID-19. The CDR3 loop reads CASSPPGAPSNEQFF. Here the CDR3 DNA reads TGTGCCAGCTCACCACCTGGGGCCCCTAGTAATGAGCAGTTCTTC. The whole variable domain, filled in from reference TRBV18 and TRBJ2-1, reads NAGVMQNPRHLVRRRGQEARLRCSPMKGHSHVYWYRQLPEEGLKFMVYLQKENIIDESGMPKERFSAEFPKEGPSILRIQQVVRGDSAAYFCASSPPGAPSNEQFFGPGTRLTVL.